The 30 T cell receptor beta chains below come from one sample, sequenced in a study of cytomegalovirus exposure and HLA in healthy donors. Amplification used 60 Vbeta primers and 13 Jbeta primers. Some clones are missing from TCRdb's copy, which holds only in-frame ones; the method was immunoSEQ multiplex PCR. This sample has some 190,000 clones, with roughly 77% found just once. Source material: PBMCs. These receptors originate from a woman aged 25-40 years in good health and CMV-seropositive.

The gene calls are TRBV7-9 and TRBJ2-3; D is ambiguous. The CDR3 sequence is 17 residues long. Trimming pared 2 bases from V and 0 bases from J, leaving 15 bases between. Germline assignment: CDR1 SEHNR and CDR2 FQNEAQ (reference sequence). CDR3 sequence: CASSLPKQKLSTDTQYF. For the CDR3, the DNA is TGTGCCAGCAGCTTACCCAAACAGAAATTAAGCACAGATACGCAGTATTTT.

The chain is built from TRBV28 and TRBJ1-1, with 8 bases lining up with TRBD1. V gave up 4 bases and J gave up 7 bases; unmatched junction bases: 8. Germline V lookup: CDR1 MDHEN, CDR2 SYDVKM. The CDR3 has 14 residues. The CDR3 DNA follows: TGTGCCAGCAGTTCAGGGGGCCGGTTTGGTGAAGCTTTCTTT. Amino acid sequence: CASSSGGRFGEAFF.

J is TRBJ2-1 and V is TRBV18, with TRBD2 as a possible D gene (5 bases). V gave up 3 bases and J gave up 8 bases, with 14 bases separating them. Germline CDR1 reads KGHSH; CDR2 reads LQKENI. This CDR3 has 14 residues. CDR3 region: CASSPRRDGDEQFF. The CDR3 region has the DNA TGTGCCAGCTCACCGCGACGGGATGGCGATGAGCAGTTCTTC.

In this sample, this clone turned up once. This rearrangement joins TRBV5-4 to TRBJ2-7; 9 nucleotides match TRBD1. This CDR3 spans 14 amino acids. The V gene's germline CDR1 is SGHNT and CDR2 YYREEE (reference sequence). After removal of 4 bases from V and 6 bases from J, the junction contained 8 bases not matched to a gene. This CDR3 reads CASSRDRVSFEQYF. CDR3 sequence (DNA): TGTGCCAGCAGCAGGGACAGGGTGTCGTTCGAGCAGTACTTC.

This clone has a single count. The chain is built from TRBV6-6 and TRBJ2-7; no firm D call. V shed 6 bases and J shed 0 bases, with 12 bases lying between them. This CDR3 comprises 14 residues. The germline gives CDR1 MNHNY, CDR2 SVGAGI (reference sequence). In DNA, the CDR3 is TGTGCCAGCAGCCCACAACAGTTCTCCTACGAGCAGTACTTC. Encoded protein: CASSPQQFSYEQYF.

The chain couples TRBV6-4 to TRBJ2-2; weak D call: TRBD2 (6 bases). V lost 0 bases and J 5 bases, leaving 10 bases between the germline ends. The germline V gene encodes CDR1 MRHNA and CDR2 SNTAGT. This CDR3 spans 15 amino acids. The CDR3 DNA is TGTGCCAGCAGTGACTCTGAGGGAGGAACCGGGGAGCTGTTTTTT. It is translated as CASSDSEGGTGELFF.

The chain joins TRBV5-1 to TRBJ2-5, with a weak D call TRBD1 (6 bases). Germline assignment: CDR1 SGHRS and CDR2 YFSETQ. This CDR3 has 13 amino acids. V shed 3 bases and J shed 4 bases, with 10 bases lying between them. CDR3 in amino acids: CASSSQGTETQYF. Written as DNA, the CDR3 is TGCGCCAGCAGCTCACAGGGTACAGAGACCCAGTACTTC.

As to this clone: One end of the junction is discordant with germline, which a read error may explain. The chain couples TRBV16 to TRBJ2-5, with 8 bases matching TRBD1. The germline CDR1 and CDR2 sequences are KGHSY and FQNENV. This CDR3 spans 13 amino acids. The CDR3 DNA reads as TGTGCCAGCAGCACCAATGGACAGGGCGAACAAGACTTC. Translation: CASSTNGQGEQDF.

V is TRBV6-6 and J is TRBJ2-3, with 8 bases that match TRBD1. Trimming cost V 2 bases and J 2 bases; bases outside gene matches: 3. The CDR3 contains 15 residues. Germline CDR1 MNHNY, CDR2 SVGAGI (reference sequence). The CDR3 is CASSYPGGDTDTQYF. The CDR3 DNA reads TGTGCCAGCAGTTACCCAGGGGGCGACACAGATACGCAGTATTTT.

This chain joins TRBV9 and TRBJ2-1, with D tentatively TRBD1 (6 bases). The CDR3 contains 14 residues. Germline CDR1 and CDR2: SGDLS and YYNGEE. V was shortened by 1 base and J by 5 bases, with 10 bases between the two germline ends. The CDR3: CASSVRQGHNEQFF. As DNA, the CDR3 is TGTGCCAGCAGCGTACGGCAGGGGCACAATGAGCAGTTCTTC.

Comments on this clone: The same CDR3 also results from other DNA sequences found in this sample. The V gene is TRBV5-1, the J gene TRBJ2-5; TRBD1 matches at 9 bases. There are 14 residues in the CDR3. CDR1 and CDR2 from the germline V gene are SGHRS and YFSETQ. V lost 4 bases, J lost 1 base, and 2 bases stayed unmatched. As DNA, the CDR3 is TGCGCCAGCAGCCTGGGACAGGGCCAAGAGACCCAGTACTTC. Its protein product is CASSLGQGQETQYF.

The chain links TRBV9 to TRBJ2-7; 7 bases match TRBD2. The length of the CDR3 is 16 residues. Germline-derived CDR1 and CDR2 are SGDLS and YYNGEE. The trim removed 4 bases at V and 6 bases at J, leaving 16 bases unmatched. CDR3 bases: TGTGCCAGCAGCAACGCGGGGAGGGCCGCAGGGTCCGAGCAGTACTTC. Translating gives CASSNAGRAAGSEQYF.

The chain recombines TRBV7-2 with TRBJ2-1; 7 nucleotides match TRBD1. The CDR3 has 13 amino acids. With V trimmed by 6 bases and J by 7 bases, 6 bases remained unmatched. Germline CDR1 is SGHTA and CDR2 is FQGNSA. The CDR3 sequence is CASSGQVGNEQFF. CDR3 in DNA: TGTGCCAGCAGTGGACAGGTGGGGAATGAGCAGTTCTTC.

The rearrangement links TRBV6-6 to TRBJ1-2; D gene unclear. The germline gives CDR1 MNHNY, CDR2 SVGAGI (reference sequence). V shed 1 base and J shed 1 base, with 7 bases lying between them. CDR3 length: 14 amino acids. The CDR3 protein is CASSYLASNYGYTF. CDR3 sequence (DNA): TGTGCCAGCAGTTACTTAGCGAGTAACTATGGCTACACCTTC.

The chain recombines TRBV7-9 with TRBJ1-4; no firm D call. The ends were cut back, 1 base at V and 7 bases at J, with 13 bases in the middle. The CDR3 extends over 15 amino acids. CDR1 SEHNR and CDR2 FQNEAQ come from the germline V gene (reference sequence). CDR3 sequence reads: CASSLVGVEGEKLFF. The CDR3 nucleotides are TGTGCCAGCAGCTTAGTTGGGGTTGAGGGTGAAAAACTGTTTTTT.

The chain joins TRBV7-8 to TRBJ1-5, with a weak D call TRBD1 (6 bases). The CDR3 sequence is 17 residues long. Trimming pared 4 bases from V and 3 bases from J, leaving 19 bases between. Germline assignment: CDR1 SGHVS and CDR2 FQNEAQ. The CDR3 loop reads CASSSWRGARTNQPQHF. In nucleotides, the CDR3 is TGTGCCAGCAGCTCCTGGCGGGGGGCGCGGACCAATCAGCCCCAGCATTTT.

The CDR3 region is CASGDTNSNQPQHF. The CDR3 DNA reads as TGTGCCAGCGGGGACACGAATAGCAATCAGCCCCAGCATTTT. The chain recombines TRBV6-1 with TRBJ1-5; D is perhaps TRBD1 (6 bases). This CDR3 is 14 amino acids long. Trimming took off 8 bases at V and 0 bases at J, with 11 bases between the two ends. In germline, CDR1 is MNHNS, CDR2 SASEGT.

V usage is TRBV7-9 and J usage is TRBJ2-5; 7 nucleotides line up with TRBD1. The germline V gene has CDR1 SEHNR and CDR2 FQNEAQ (reference sequence). The CDR3 has 13 residues. V was pared by 3 bases and J by 5 bases, with 3 bases of the junction left unmatched. CDR3 coding DNA: TGTGCCAGCAGCTTCAGGGGGTGGGAGACCCAGTACTTC. Amino acid sequence: CASSFRGWETQYF.

The chain recombines TRBV5-4 with TRBJ1-4; 12 positions match TRBD1. The CDR3 is 15 amino acids. Germline lookup yields CDR1 SGHNT and CDR2 YYREEE (reference sequence). CDR3 sequence reads: CAAGTGGKLMRKLFF. DNA for the CDR3: TGTGCGGCCGGGACAGGGGGCAAACTAATGAGAAAACTGTTTTTT.

V usage is TRBV2 and J usage is TRBJ1-2, with a weak D call TRBD1 (5 bases). Germline-derived CDR1 and CDR2 are SNHLY and FYNNEI. With 1 base removed from V and 8 bases from J, the gap between germline ends came to 14 bases. The CDR3 runs to 14 residues. CDR3 sequence: CASSEGAGLGGYTF. CDR3 DNA sequence: TGTGCCAGCAGTGAAGGGGCAGGGCTTGGCGGCTACACCTTC.

The rearrangement joins TRBV10-3 to TRBJ1-1; 8 nucleotides line up with TRBD1. Germline V gives CDR1 ENHRY, CDR2 SYGVKD. The trim removed 4 bases at V and 0 bases at J, leaving 10 bases unmatched. The CDR3 runs 17 residues. CDR3 loop: CAISGVVGQGMNTEAFF. The DNA of the CDR3 is TGTGCCATCAGTGGAGTAGTAGGACAGGGAATGAACACTGAAGCTTTCTTT.

A note on this clone: A read error may produce the germline difference seen at one junction end. The rearrangement links TRBV7-2 to TRBJ1-2, with 7 bases that match TRBD1. The CDR3 runs 13 residues. Germline assignment: CDR1 SGHTA and CDR2 FQGNSA. The CDR3 DNA reads TGTGCCAGCAGCTTTGGGACAGTATATGGCTACACTTTC. Protein: CASSFGTVYGYTF. Full variable domain (outside the CDR3, taken from reference TRBV7-2 and TRBJ1-2): GAGVSQSPSNKVTEKGKDVELRCDPISGHTALYWYRQSLGQGLEFLIYFQGNSAPDKSGLPSDRFSAERTGGSVSTLTIQRTQQEDSAVYLCASSFGTVYGYTFGSGTRLTVV.

This chain connects TRBV2 to TRBJ1-5; D unclear. From germline, CDR1 is SNHLY and CDR2 FYNNEI. This CDR3 has 12 residues. V was cut by 4 bases and J by 6 bases, with 7 bases left in between. DNA of the CDR3: TGTGCCAGCAGTGTTCTAAGTCAGCCCCAGCATTTT. This encodes CASSVLSQPQHF.

The chain uses TRBV9 and TRBJ1-6; 8 bases match TRBD1. CDR1 is SGDLS and CDR2 is YYNGEE in the germline V gene. The trim removed 4 bases at V and 7 bases at J, leaving 7 bases unmatched. The CDR3 length is 15 residues. The DNA for the CDR3 is TGTGCCAGCAGCATAACAGGGGGTCAGAATTCACCCCTCCACTTT. Protein sequence: CASSITGGQNSPLHF.

The chain has TRBV4-1 and TRBJ2-5; TRBD2 might be the D (6 bases). Germline V lookup: CDR1 MGHRA, CDR2 YSYEKL. The length of the CDR3 is 16 residues. Trimming shortened V by 4 bases and J by 5 bases, and 20 bases separated the two germline ends. In nucleotides, the CDR3 is TGCGCCAGCAGCCGGCTCACGGGGGTCCCCAGGGAGACCCAGTACTTC. It yields the protein CASSRLTGVPRETQYF.

This chain joins TRBV28 and TRBJ1-1, with D unclear. The CDR3 spans 14 residues. The germline gives CDR1 MDHEN, CDR2 SYDVKM. CDR3 sequence (DNA): TGTGTCGCAAAATCCGAGAACCGCCGGACTGAAGCTTTCTTT. Encoded protein: CVAKSENRRTEAFF.

The rearrangement joins TRBV7-2 to TRBJ1-6; perhaps TRBD1 as D (6 bases). The CDR3 runs 13 residues. Germline values: CDR1 SGHTA, CDR2 FQGNSA. The V end was cut by 5 bases, the J end by 11 bases, with 13 bases between. CDR3 in amino acids: CASSDVGQPPLHF. DNA for the CDR3: TGTGCCAGCAGCGACGTCGGACAGCCACCCCTCCACTTT.

The rearrangement joins TRBV4-3 to TRBJ1-1; D perhaps matches TRBD1 (6 bases). In germline, CDR1 is LGHNA, CDR2 YSLEER. V was shortened by 0 bases and J by 3 bases, with 11 bases between the two germline ends. The CDR3 loop spans 15 amino acids. The CDR3 loop reads CASSQESRGYTEAFF. The CDR3 DNA is TGCGCCAGCAGCCAAGAAAGTAGGGGGTACACTGAAGCTTTCTTT.

The genes are TRBV5-1 and TRBJ2-2, with 7 nucleotides matching TRBD1. CDR3 length equals 15 residues. After removal of 8 bases from V and 0 bases from J, the junction contained 7 bases not matched to a gene. Germline CDR1 SGHRS, CDR2 YFSETQ. The chain's CDR3 is CASQNRGSNTGELFF. As DNA, the CDR3 is TGCGCCAGTCAAAACAGGGGCTCGAACACCGGGGAGCTGTTTTTT. The variable domain in full, with the rest retrieved from reference TRBV5-1 and TRBJ2-2, is KAGVTQTPRYLIKTRGQQVTLSCSPISGHRSVSWYQQTPGQGLQFLFEYFSETQRNKGNFPGRFSGRQFSNSRSEMNVSTLELGDSALYLCASQNRGSNTGELFFGEGSRLTVL.

The sample holds one count of this clone. The gene calls are TRBV28 and TRBJ2-7, with 10 bases fitting TRBD1. CDR1 is MDHEN and CDR2 is SYDVKM in the germline V gene. The CDR3 is 15 residues long. Unmatched junction bases numbered 12, after V lost 7 bases and J lost 6 bases. The CDR3 DNA sequence: TGTGCCAGCACATCCTCCGGGACAGGGGTAGGCGAGCAGTACTTC. Amino acids: CASTSSGTGVGEQYF. Combining the CDR3 with reference TRBV28 and TRBJ2-7 gives the whole variable domain DVKVTQSSRYLVKRTGEKVFLECVQDMDHENMFWYRQDPGLGLRLIYFSYDVKMKEKGDIPEGYSVSREKKERFSLILESASTNQTSMYLCASTSSGTGVGEQYFGPGTRLTVT.